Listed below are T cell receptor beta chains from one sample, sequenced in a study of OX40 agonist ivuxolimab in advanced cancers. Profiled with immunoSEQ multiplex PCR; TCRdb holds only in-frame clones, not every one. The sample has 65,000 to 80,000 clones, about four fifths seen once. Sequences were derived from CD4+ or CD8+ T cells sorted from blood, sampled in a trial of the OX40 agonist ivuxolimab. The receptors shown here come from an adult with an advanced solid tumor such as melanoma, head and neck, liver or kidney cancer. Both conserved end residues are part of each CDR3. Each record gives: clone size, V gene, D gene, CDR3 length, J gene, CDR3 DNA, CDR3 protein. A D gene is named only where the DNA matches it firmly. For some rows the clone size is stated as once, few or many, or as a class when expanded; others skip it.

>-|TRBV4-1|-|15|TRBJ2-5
TGCGCCAGCAGCCAAGAAGGGACACCCCAAGAGACCCAGTACTTC
CASSQEGTPQETQYF
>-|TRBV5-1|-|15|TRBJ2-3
TGCGCCAGCAGCGCGGACGGGGGGCGCACAGATACGCAGTATTTT
CASSADGGRTDTQYF
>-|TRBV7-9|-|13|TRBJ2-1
TGTGCCAGCGTATCCGGGACTCAAAATGAGCAGTTCTTC
CASVSGTQNEQFF
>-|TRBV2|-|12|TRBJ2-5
TGTGCCAGCAGTGTCGGGCAAGAGACCCAGTACTTC
CASSVGQETQYF
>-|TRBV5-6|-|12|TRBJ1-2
TGTGCCAGCAGCTTTGACTACTATGGCTACACCTTC
CASSFDYYGYTF
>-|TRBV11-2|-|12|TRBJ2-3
TGTGCCAGCAAGTACAGTACAGATACGCAGTATTTT
CASKYSTDTQYF
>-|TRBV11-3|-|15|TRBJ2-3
TGTGCCAGCAGCTCCCTTGGGGACGGCACAGATACGCAGTATTTT
CASSSLGDGTDTQYF
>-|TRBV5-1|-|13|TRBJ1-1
TGCGCCAGCGCCCCACAGGGGAACACTGAAGCTTTCTTT
CASAPQGNTEAFF
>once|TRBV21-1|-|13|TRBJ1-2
TGTGCCAGCACCAGGACAGGGGGCGATGGCTACACCTTC
CASTRTGGDGYTF
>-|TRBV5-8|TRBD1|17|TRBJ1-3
TGTGCCAGCAGCCCCGCTCCCGGGACAGGGGGCGCAAACACCATATATTTT
CASSPAPGTGGANTIYF
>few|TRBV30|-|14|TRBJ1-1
TGTGCCTGGAGTGTGGCCTCCCTGAACACTGAAGCTTTCTTT
CAWSVASLNTEAFF
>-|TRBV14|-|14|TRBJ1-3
TGTGCCAGCAGCCGTGGGGGATCCGGAAACACCATATATTTT
CASSRGGSGNTIYF
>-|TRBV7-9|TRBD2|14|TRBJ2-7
TGTGCCAGCAGCTTAGCTGGGACTAGCTACGAGCAGTACTTC
CASSLAGTSYEQYF
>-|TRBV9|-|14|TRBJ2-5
TGTGCCAGCAGCGTAGGACAGGAGTGGGAGACCCAGTACTTC
CASSVGQEWETQYF
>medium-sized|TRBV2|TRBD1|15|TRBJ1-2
TGTGCCAGCAGCCGAGACAGGGGGCGCCCAGAGGGCTACACCTTC
CASSRDRGRPEGYTF
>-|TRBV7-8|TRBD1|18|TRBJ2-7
TGTGCCAGCAGCTTAGCGTTCGGGGCGGGACAGGGTAGTTACGAGCAGTACTTC
CASSLAFGAGQGSYEQYF
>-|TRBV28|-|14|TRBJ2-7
TGTGCCAGCAGTTTCAGGGGGGACTCCTACGAGCAGTACTTC
CASSFRGDSYEQYF
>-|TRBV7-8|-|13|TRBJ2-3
TGTGCCAGCAGCTTAGTTCTGGCAGATACGCAGTATTTT
CASSLVLADTQYF
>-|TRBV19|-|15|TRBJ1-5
TGTGCCAGTAGTATTGGATTGGGGGGCCATCAGCCCCAGCATTTT
CASSIGLGGHQPQHF
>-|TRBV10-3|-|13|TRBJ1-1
TGTGCCATCAGTGAGGCAGGGCTTCCTGAAGCTTTCTTT
CAISEAGLPEAFF
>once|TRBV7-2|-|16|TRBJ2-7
TGTGCCAGCAGCCCGAAGCGGGCTGAAAGGTTCTACGAGCAGTACTTC
CASSPKRAERFYEQYF
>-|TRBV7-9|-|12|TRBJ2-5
TGTGCCAGCAGCTTACCGAGGGAGACCCAGTACTTC
CASSLPRETQYF
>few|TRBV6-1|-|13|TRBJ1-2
TGTGCCAGCAGTGACGGACCGTGGGATGGCTACACCTTC
CASSDGPWDGYTF
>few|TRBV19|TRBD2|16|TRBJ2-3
TGTGCCAGTAGTATGACTAGCGGGGGGGTCACAGATACGCAGTATTTT
CASSMTSGGVTDTQYF
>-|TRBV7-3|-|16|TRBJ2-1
TGTGCCAGCAGCTTAAATGCAGGGGGGGCCCTCAATGAGCAGTTCTTC
CASSLNAGGALNEQFF
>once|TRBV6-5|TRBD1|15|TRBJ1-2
TGTGCCAGCAGAGCGTACAGGGGCCCCAACTATGGCTACACCTTC
CASRAYRGPNYGYTF
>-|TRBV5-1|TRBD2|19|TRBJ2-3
TGCGCCAGCAGCTTGGTACCCGGGACTAGCGGGGGGGTAACAGATACGCAGTATTTT
CASSLVPGTSGGVTDTQYF
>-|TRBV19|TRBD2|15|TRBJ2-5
TGTGCCAGTAGTTCGTCAGCGGGAGGGCAAGAGACCCAGTACTTC
CASSSSAGGQETQYF
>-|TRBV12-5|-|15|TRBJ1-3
TGTGCTAGTGGTTTGGTACGAGGGGCTGGAAACACCATATATTTT
CASGLVRGAGNTIYF
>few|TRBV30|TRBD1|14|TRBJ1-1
TGTGCCTGGAGTGGACCTGACAGGGACACTGAAGCTTTCTTT
CAWSGPDRDTEAFF
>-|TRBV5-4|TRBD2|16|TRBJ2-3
TGTGCCAGCAGCTTGGTCCTAGCGGCTAGCACAGATACGCAGTATTTT
CASSLVLAASTDTQYF
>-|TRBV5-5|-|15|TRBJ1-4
TGTGCCAGCAGCTTGGTTCTCAGGGATGGGGCAAAACTGTTTTTT
CASSLVLRDGAKLFF
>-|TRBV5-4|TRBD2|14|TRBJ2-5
TGTGCCAGCAGCCGACTAGCGAAAAAAGAGACCCAGTACTTC
CASSRLAKKETQYF
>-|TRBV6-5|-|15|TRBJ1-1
TGTGCCAGCAGTTATTTACAGGGTGTGGACGCTGAAGCTTTCTTT
CASSYLQGVDAEAFF
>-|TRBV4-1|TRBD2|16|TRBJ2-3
TGCGCCAGCAGCCATAGCGGGGTACCTAGCACAGATACGCAGTATTTT
CASSHSGVPSTDTQYF
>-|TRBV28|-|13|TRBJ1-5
TGTGCCAGCAGTTTCGGCAGCAATCAGCCCCAGCATTTT
CASSFGSNQPQHF
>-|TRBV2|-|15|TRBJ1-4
TGTGCCAGCATGTACGGACCCCGTGAGGGTGAAAAACTGTTTTTT
CASMYGPREGEKLFF
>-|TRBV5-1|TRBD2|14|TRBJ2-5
TGCGCCAGCAGCGGGGGACTAGGCGCCATGAGCCAGTACTTC
CASSGGLGAMSQYF
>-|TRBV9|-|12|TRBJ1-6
TGTGCCAGCGGACCGGGTAATTCACCCCTCCACTTT
CASGPGNSPLHF
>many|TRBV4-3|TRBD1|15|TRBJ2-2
TGCGCCAGCAGCGTCCGGGACAGGGACACCGGGGAGCTGTTTTTT
CASSVRDRDTGELFF
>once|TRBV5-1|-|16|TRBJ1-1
TGCGCCAGCAGCTTGGCCGCAGGTTCGTATAGCACTGAAGCTTTCTTT
CASSLAAGSYSTEAFF
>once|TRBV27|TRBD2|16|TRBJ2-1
TGTGCCAGCTTCGCCGACGGGAGGGCATCCTACAATGAGCAGTTCTTC
CASFADGRASYNEQFF
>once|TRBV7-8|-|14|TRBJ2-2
TGTGCCAGCAGGAAGGGGGGAGACACCGGGGAGCTGTTTTTT
CASRKGGDTGELFF
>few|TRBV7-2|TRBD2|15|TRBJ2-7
TGTGCCAGCACCCTCGCGACTAGCGGGGCCTACGAGCAGTACTTC
CASTLATSGAYEQYF
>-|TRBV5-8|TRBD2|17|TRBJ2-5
TGTGCCAGCAGCCCTGGACTAGCGGGAATGGGTGGCGAGACCCAGTACTTC
CASSPGLAGMGGETQYF
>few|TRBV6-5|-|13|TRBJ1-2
TGTGCCAGCAGCCCCGGACATGCCTATGGCTACACCTTC
CASSPGHAYGYTF
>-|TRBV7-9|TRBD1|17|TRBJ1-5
TGTGCCAGCAGCCGCGGGACAGGGGAGCTAAGCAATCAGCCCCAGCATTTT
CASSRGTGELSNQPQHF
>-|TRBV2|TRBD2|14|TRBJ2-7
TGTGCCAGCAGTGGCGGGAGGGCTTCCTACGAGCAGTACTTC
CASSGGRASYEQYF
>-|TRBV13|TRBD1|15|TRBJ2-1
TGTGCCAGCAGCTTAAGGGACAGGGGAGACGTTGAGCAGTTCTTC
CASSLRDRGDVEQFF
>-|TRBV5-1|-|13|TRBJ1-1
TGCGCCAGCAGCTTGGCGGCGACCTCTGAAGCTTTCTTT
CASSLAATSEAFF
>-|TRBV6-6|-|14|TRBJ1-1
TGTGCCAGCAGGCCATGGGACGGCAACACTGAAGCTTTCTTT
CASRPWDGNTEAFF
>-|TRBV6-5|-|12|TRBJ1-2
TGTGCCAGTGCCGGGCAGGGTTATGGCTACACCTTC
CASAGQGYGYTF